This TCR beta chain was sequenced for a study of CD8 T cells in ankylosing spondylitis. By quantitative 5'-RACE with molecular barcodes, the TCR beta libraries were made. TCRdb re-called the 5' RACE reads with MiXCR, one entry per CDR3 protein. Of around 150,000 distinct CDR3 sequences in the sample, roughly 44% are singletons; the top ten hold around 15%. In regard to this clonotype: Its antigen is not known.

Study-level points and caveats: Enrichment of disease-linked clones was reportedly significant in matched ankylosing spondylitis synovial fluid.

Sequencing was performed on synovial fluid, either unsorted or a sorted T cell fraction (not recorded which). The sequence derives from a male donor with ankylosing spondylitis.

The CDR3 nucleotides read TGTGCCAGCAGTCTCCGCCTAAGCGGGAGCTCCTACAATGAGCAGTTCTTC. Amino acid sequence: CASSLRLSGSSYNEQFF. V gene TRBV6-1 combines with J gene TRBJ2-1, with TRBD2 matching over 8 bases. The CDR3 spans 17 residues. The junction had 9 bases not matched to a gene; V was cut back by 5 bases and J by 0 bases. The germline CDR1 and CDR2 sequences are MNHNS and SASEGT.